Below, 10 T cell receptor beta chains from the same sample are listed, as sequenced in a study of T cell responses to AZD1222 COVID-19 vaccine. The assay was immunoSEQ multiplex PCR, and TCRdb's table has in-frame clones only and misses some. The data show approximately 150,000 clones, roughly 92% seen once. This sample comprised peripheral blood, obtained on day 0 of AZD1222 vaccination. The receptors were gathered from an adult in good health.

This chain links TRBV5-1 with TRBJ1-1; D unresolved. This CDR3 is 15 amino acids long. Trimming removed 4 bases at V and 1 base at J, with 14 bases between. Germline V gives CDR1 SGHRS, CDR2 YFSETQ. CDR3 DNA: TGCGCCAGCAGCAATCCTGGTGTGGGGAACACTGAAGCTTTCTTT. It is translated as CASSNPGVGNTEAFF.

This clone was found once. This chain uses TRBV6-2 or TRBV6-3 with TRBJ2-3; 7 bases fit TRBD1. Trimming removed 2 bases from V and 6 bases from J; junction bases left unmatched: 8. This CDR3 is 15 amino acids long. Germline assignment: CDR1 MNHEY and CDR2 SVGEGT. CDR3 loop: CASSYRDRLSDTQYF. The CDR3, as DNA: TGTGCCAGCAGTTACCGGGACAGACTTTCGGATACGCAGTATTTT.

The V gene is TRBV7-9, the J gene TRBJ1-2, with D possibly being TRBD1 (5 bases). Germline V gene data show CDR1 as SEHNR and CDR2 as FQNEAQ (reference sequence). The CDR3 covers 14 residues. V shed 4 bases and J shed 0 bases, with 9 bases lying between them. The CDR3 DNA sequence: TGTGCCAGCAGCTGGGGGGAGCCTAACTATGGCTACACCTTC. The encoded protein is CASSWGEPNYGYTF.

The chain joins TRBV27 to TRBJ1-1; 7 bases are shared with TRBD1. CDR1 and CDR2 (germline): MNHEY, SMNVEV (reference sequence). Trimming cost V 2 bases and J 4 bases; bases outside gene matches: 4. CDR3 length: 14 residues. CDR3 bases: TGTGCCAGCAGTTTAATGAGGGGGCTCACTGAAGCTTTCTTT. It translates to CASSLMRGLTEAFF.

The V call is TRBV11-1, the J call TRBJ2-3; D remains ambiguous. The germline V gene has CDR1 SGHAT and CDR2 FQDESV (reference sequence). CDR3 length: 15 amino acids. The V end lost 3 bases, the J end lost 1 base, and 11 bases lay between the germline ends. CDR3 coding DNA: TGTGCCAGCAGCTTCCTCCCTCAGGGCACAGATACGCAGTATTTT. It yields the protein CASSFLPQGTDTQYF.

The J gene is TRBJ2-4, the V gene TRBV4-1, with D uncertain. This CDR3 region has 12 residues. Germline CDR1 reads MGHRA; CDR2 reads YSYEKL. The ends were cut back, 4 bases at V and 5 bases at J, with 6 bases in the middle. The CDR3 loop reads CASSPRENIQYF. CDR3 sequence (DNA): TGCGCCAGCAGCCCCCGCGAAAACATTCAGTACTTC.

V gene TRBV7-6 combines with J gene TRBJ2-7; the match to TRBD2 covers 14 bases. This CDR3 region has 18 residues. V shed 2 bases and J 4 bases; nucleotides not matched to a gene: 10. Germline-derived CDR1 and CDR2 are SGHVS and FNYEAQ. CDR3 protein: CASSLKGGRTSGRYEQYF. Written as DNA, the CDR3 is TGTGCCAGCAGCTTAAAGGGGGGTCGGACTAGCGGGAGGTACGAGCAGTACTTC.

The rearrangement joins TRBV19 to TRBJ1-2; no definite D call. V lost 5 bases and J lost 2, with 15 bases in between. This CDR3 is built from 15 residues. Looked up from germline, CDR1 is LNHDA and CDR2 is SQIVND (reference sequence). The CDR3 DNA sequence: TGTGCCAGTAGTGCGGCCGGGAGTCAAAACTATGGCTACACCTTC. Translated, it gives CASSAAGSQNYGYTF. Full variable domain (outside the CDR3, taken from reference TRBV19 and TRBJ1-2): DGGITQSPKYLFRKEGQNVTLSCEQNLNHDAMYWYRQDPGQGLRLIYYSQIVNDFQKGDIAEGYSVSREKKESFPLTVTSAQKNPTAFYLCASSAAGSQNYGYTFGSGTRLTVV.

V usage is TRBV30 and J usage is TRBJ1-2, with TRBD1 as a possible D gene (6 bases). Germline V gives CDR1 GTSNPN, CDR2 SVGIG (reference sequence). The CDR3 runs to 13 residues. Trimming shortened V by 3 bases and J by 4 bases, and 12 bases separated the two germline ends. The CDR3 DNA follows: TGTGCCTGGAGCCCGGGGGGGGCCTATGGCTACACCTTC. Protein sequence: CAWSPGGAYGYTF.

The rearrangement joins TRBV5-1 to TRBJ2-7; tentative D call: TRBD2 (6 bases). This CDR3 is built from 13 residues. V dropped 2 bases and J dropped 2 bases, with 8 bases sitting between them. The germline gives CDR1 SGHRS, CDR2 YFSETQ. The CDR3 loop is CASSFSGAYEQYF. The CDR3 region has the DNA TGCGCCAGCAGCTTTTCGGGGGCCTACGAGCAGTACTTC. The full variable domain, rest sourced from reference TRBV5-1 and TRBJ2-7, is KAGVTQTPRYLIKTRGQQVTLSCSPISGHRSVSWYQQTPGQGLQFLFEYFSETQRNKGNFPGRFSGRQFSNSRSEMNVSTLELGDSALYLCASSFSGAYEQYFGPGTRLTVT.